This is a list of T cell receptor beta chains from one sample in a study of OX40 agonist ivuxolimab in advanced cancers. Profiled with immunoSEQ multiplex PCR; TCRdb holds only in-frame clones, not every one. The sample consists of 80,000 to 100,000 clones, roughly nine tenths of them appearing once. Sequencing was performed on CD4+ or CD8+ T cells sorted from blood, taken in a trial of the OX40 agonist ivuxolimab. These receptors were collected from an adult with an advanced solid tumor such as melanoma, head and neck, liver or kidney cancer. The CDR3 runs from the conserved cysteine through the conserved F or W. The D gene is left open where the match is weak.

v_call	d_call	j_call	cdr3_nt	cdr3_aa
TRBV21-1	-	TRBJ1-5	TGTGCCAGCAGCAGCAGCGGCAATCAGCCCCAGCATTTT	CASSSSGNQPQHF
TRBV7-9	-	TRBJ2-1	TGTGCCAGCAGCCCCGACGGTATCGCCTACAATGAGCAGTTCTTC	CASSPDGIAYNEQFF
TRBV5-4	-	TRBJ1-5	TGTGCCAGCAGCCCTGGGCCCCCTAGAGACAATCAGCCCCAGCATTTT	CASSPGPPRDNQPQHF
TRBV5-6	TRBD1	TRBJ1-2	TGTGCCAGCAGCGCCGGGACAGGGTTATATGGCTACACCTTC	CASSAGTGLYGYTF
TRBV5-4	TRBD1	TRBJ1-1	TGTGCCAGCAGCCGAGGACAGGGGAAAGCTTTCTTT	CASSRGQGKAFF
TRBV5-1	TRBD1	TRBJ1-1	TGCGCCAGCAGAACCGGGACAGTGAACACTGAAGCTTTCTTT	CASRTGTVNTEAFF
TRBV6-5	-	TRBJ2-1	TGTGCCAGCTGGGGGCCGAATGAGCAGTTCTTC	CASWGPNEQFF
TRBV6-1	-	TRBJ2-1	TGTGCCAGCAGGACACGGGTGTATGAGCAGTTCTTC	CASRTRVYEQFF
TRBV7-7	TRBD1	TRBJ1-5	TGTGCCAGCAGTCTGACAGGGTTTAATCAGCCCCAGCATTTT	CASSLTGFNQPQHF
TRBV11-2	-	TRBJ2-3	TGTGCCAGCAGCTTAGAGGGGGCAGGGTCGTTAGATACGCAGTATTTT	CASSLEGAGSLDTQYF
TRBV19	-	TRBJ2-7	TGTGCCAGTAAACGGGGGGCGAATTACGAGCAGTACTTC	CASKRGANYEQYF